Listed here are 7 T cell receptor beta chains from one sample, sequenced in a study of cytomegalovirus exposure and HLA in healthy donors. PCR amplification relied on 60 Vbeta primers (plus 13 Jbeta primers). Measured with immunoSEQ multiplex PCR; TCRdb has only the in-frame clones, and not every one. Here the sample spans 100,000 to 120,000 clones, around 80% being singletons. Sequencing used PBMCs. These receptors originate from a woman in her sixties in good health and CMV-seropositive.

This rearrangement joins TRBV28 to TRBJ2-7; D possibly corresponds to TRBD1 (6 bases). CDR3 length: 13 amino acids. Germline-derived CDR1 and CDR2 are MDHEN and SYDVKM. Trimming cost V 6 bases and J 6 bases, with 15 bases left between them. As DNA, the CDR3 is TGTGCCAGCAGGGGCACAGGGTACAGCGAGCAGTACTTC. Amino acid sequence: CASRGTGYSEQYF.

The chain has TRBV5-1 and TRBJ1-2; D ambiguous. CDR3 length equals 13 residues. Germline CDR1 reads SGHRS; CDR2 reads YFSETQ. V was trimmed by 6 bases and J by 3 bases, leaving 12 bases between them. As DNA, the CDR3 is TGCGCCAGCACCCCGGGAGGAGACTATGGCTACACCTTC. As protein: CASTPGGDYGYTF. The variable domain in full, completed from reference TRBV5-1 and TRBJ1-2, reads KAGVTQTPRYLIKTRGQQVTLSCSPISGHRSVSWYQQTPGQGLQFLFEYFSETQRNKGNFPGRFSGRQFSNSRSEMNVSTLELGDSALYLCASTPGGDYGYTFGSGTRLTVV.

The CDR3 sequence is CASENTDTQYF. Written as DNA, the CDR3 is TGTGCCAGCGAGAACACAGATACGCAGTATTTT. V gene TRBV6-1 combines with J gene TRBJ2-3; D is undetermined. This CDR3 has 11 residues. Looked up from germline, CDR1 is MNHNS and CDR2 is SASEGT. Trimming left V 8 bases short and J 2 bases short, with 5 bases between.

The chain has TRBV19 and TRBJ1-1; D is undetermined. V was clipped by 4 bases and J by 0 bases, with 6 bases between them. The CDR3 spans 13 residues. CDR1 is LNHDA, CDR2 SQIVND, per germline (reference sequence). CDR3: CASSTSMNTEAFF. CDR3 DNA: TGTGCCAGTAGTACAAGCATGAACACTGAAGCTTTCTTT.

The chain joins TRBV13 to TRBJ1-1, with 7 bases lining up with TRBD1. CDR1 and CDR2 from the germline V gene are PRHDT and FYEKMQ (reference sequence). The trim removed 4 bases at V and 5 bases at J, leaving 7 bases unmatched. This CDR3 is built from 14 residues. DNA for the CDR3: TGTGCCAGCAGCTCTAGGACAGGTGAGACTGAAGCTTTCTTT. It yields the protein CASSSRTGETEAFF.

The J gene is TRBJ2-5, the V gene TRBV4-1, with D possibly TRBD2 on 5 matching bases. The CDR3 sequence is 14 residues long. V was pared by 1 base and J by 3 bases, with 9 bases between. Germline V CDR1 and CDR2: MGHRA, YSYEKL. The CDR3 region is CASSQAERKETQYF. In DNA, the CDR3 is TGCGCCAGCAGCCAAGCTGAGCGGAAAGAGACCCAGTACTTC.

V gene TRBV7-3 combines with J gene TRBJ2-6, with D perhaps TRBD2 (5 bases). The V end lost 5 bases, the J end lost 2 bases, and 13 bases lay between the germline ends. The CDR3 is 16 amino acids. Per the germline V gene, CDR1 is SGHTA and CDR2 is FQGTGA. The CDR3 loop reads CASSERTSTGANVLTF. In DNA, the CDR3 is TGTGCCAGCAGCGAAAGAACTAGTACTGGGGCCAACGTCCTGACTTTC.